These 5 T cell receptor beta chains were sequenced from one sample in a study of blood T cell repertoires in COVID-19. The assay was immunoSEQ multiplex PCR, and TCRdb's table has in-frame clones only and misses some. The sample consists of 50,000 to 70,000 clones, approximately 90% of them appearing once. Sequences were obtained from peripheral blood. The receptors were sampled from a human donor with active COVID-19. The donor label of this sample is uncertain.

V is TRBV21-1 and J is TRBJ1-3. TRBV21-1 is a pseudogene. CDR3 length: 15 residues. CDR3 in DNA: TGTGCCAGCAGCAACAGGGAGGGATCTGGAAACACCATATATTTT. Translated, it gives CASSNREGSGNTIYF.

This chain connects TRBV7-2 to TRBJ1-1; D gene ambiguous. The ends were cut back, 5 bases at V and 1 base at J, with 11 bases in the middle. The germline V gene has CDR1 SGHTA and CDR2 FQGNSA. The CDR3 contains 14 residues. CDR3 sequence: CASSRLVSNTEAFF. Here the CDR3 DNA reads TGTGCCAGCAGCCGCCTAGTATCGAACACTGAAGCTTTCTTT.

In DNA form, the CDR3 reads TGTGCCAGCAGTTTAGCGGGACGCTCCTACGAGCAGTACTTC. Protein product: CASSLAGRSYEQYF. The chain combines TRBV28 with TRBJ2-7; tentatively, D is TRBD2 (6 bases). The V and J ends lost 2 bases and 0 bases respectively, with 8 bases between them. Germline values: CDR1 MDHEN, CDR2 SYDVKM. The CDR3 extends over 14 amino acids.

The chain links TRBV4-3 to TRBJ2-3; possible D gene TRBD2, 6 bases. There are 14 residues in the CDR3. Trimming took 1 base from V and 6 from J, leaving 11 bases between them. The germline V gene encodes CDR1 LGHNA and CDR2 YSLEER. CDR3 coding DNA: TGCGCCAGCAGCCAAGGACATGGAGGGGATACGCAGTATTTT. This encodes CASSQGHGGDTQYF.

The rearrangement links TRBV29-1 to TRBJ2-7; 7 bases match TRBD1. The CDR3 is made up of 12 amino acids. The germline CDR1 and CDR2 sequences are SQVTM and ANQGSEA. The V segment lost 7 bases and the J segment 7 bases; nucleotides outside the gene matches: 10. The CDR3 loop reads CSANRGSGEQYF. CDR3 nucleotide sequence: TGCAGCGCCAACAGGGGATCTGGAGAGCAGTACTTC.